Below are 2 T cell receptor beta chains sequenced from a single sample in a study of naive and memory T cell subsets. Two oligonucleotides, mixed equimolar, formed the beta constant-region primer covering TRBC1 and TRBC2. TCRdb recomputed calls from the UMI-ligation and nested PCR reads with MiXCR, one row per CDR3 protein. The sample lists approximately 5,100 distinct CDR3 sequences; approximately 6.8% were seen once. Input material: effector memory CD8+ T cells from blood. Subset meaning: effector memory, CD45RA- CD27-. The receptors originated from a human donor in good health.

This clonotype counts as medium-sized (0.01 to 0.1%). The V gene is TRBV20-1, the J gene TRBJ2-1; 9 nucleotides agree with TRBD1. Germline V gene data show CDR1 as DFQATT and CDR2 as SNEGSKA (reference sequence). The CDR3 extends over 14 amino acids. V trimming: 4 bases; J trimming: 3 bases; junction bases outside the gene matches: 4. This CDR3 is CSANTGGDYNEQFF. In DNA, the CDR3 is TGCAGTGCTAATACAGGGGGCGACTACAATGAGCAGTTCTTC.

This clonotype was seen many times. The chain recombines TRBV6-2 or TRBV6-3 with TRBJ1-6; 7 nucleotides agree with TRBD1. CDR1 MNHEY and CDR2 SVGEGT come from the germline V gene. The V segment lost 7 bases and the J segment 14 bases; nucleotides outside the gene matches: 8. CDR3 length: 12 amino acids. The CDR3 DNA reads TGTGCCAGCACCGAACAGGGGATTTCCCTCCACTTT. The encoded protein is CASTEQGISLHF.